Listed below are T cell receptor beta chains from one sample, sequenced in a study of blood T cell repertoires in COVID-19. Assay used: immunoSEQ multiplex PCR; TCRdb lists only in-frame clones, some missing. The sample lists tens of thousands of clones; roughly 79% were seen once. The sample consisted of peripheral blood. These receptor sequences come from a man aged 60 to 69 with acute or convalescent COVID-19. Both conserved end residues are part of each CDR3. A D gene is named only where the DNA matches it firmly. Not every row has a clone size; where given, it reads once, few, many or a size class.

J	length	size	D	V	CDR3	DNA
TRBJ1-3	16	-	TRBD1	TRBV24-1	CATSDSRDRVAGTIYF	TGTGCCACCAGTGATTCCCGGGACAGGGTGGCGGGCACCATATATTTT
TRBJ2-7	15	once	-	TRBV6-1	CASSEAGTVTYEQYF	TGTGCCAGCAGTGAAGCGGGTACAGTTACCTACGAGCAGTACTTC
TRBJ2-5	15	-	TRBD2	TRBV10-3	CATRVSGGNQETQYF	TGTGCCACCCGGGTTAGCGGGGGGAACCAAGAGACCCAGTACTTC
TRBJ2-7	19	-	TRBD1	TRBV19	CASSPRQGLLSSRSSEQYF	TGTGCCAGTAGTCCTCGACAGGGGCTACTATCATCCCGGTCGTCAGAGCAGTACTTC
TRBJ2-3	16	once	-	TRBV4-1	CASSQETPSVTDTQYF	TGCGCCAGCAGCCAAGAAACCCCCAGCGTGACAGATACGCAGTATTTT
TRBJ1-5	14	once	-	TRBV19	CASRYQQGNQPQHF	TGTGCCAGTAGATATCAACAGGGCAATCAGCCCCAGCATTTT
TRBJ2-7	12	-	-	TRBV5-1	CASSRDFREQYF	TGCGCCAGCAGCAGAGACTTCCGGGAGCAGTACTTC
TRBJ1-2	12	-	TRBD1	TRBV30	CAWSGQGDGYTF	TGTGCCTGGAGTGGACAGGGAGATGGCTACACCTTC
TRBJ1-1	16	-	-	TRBV10-2	CASSRGQRTMNTEAFF	TGCGCCAGCAGTCGAGGACAGAGGACCATGAACACTGAAGCTTTCTTT
TRBJ1-3	16	once	-	TRBV5-1	CASSLEFLSSGNTIYF	TGCGCCAGCAGCTTGGAGTTCCTTAGCTCTGGAAACACCATATATTTT
TRBJ1-2	13	-	-	TRBV6-4	CASSSETGYGYTF	TGTGCCAGCAGTAGCGAGACTGGCTATGGCTACACCTTC
TRBJ2-7	14	-	-	TRBV2	CASRKGENSYEQYF	TGTGCCAGCAGAAAGGGGGAGAATTCCTACGAGCAGTACTTC
TRBJ2-1	16	once	TRBD2	TRBV19	CASSPRGTSVWNEQFF	TGTGCCAGTAGTCCTCGGGGGACTAGCGTGTGGAATGAGCAGTTCTTC
TRBJ2-2	17	-	-	TRBV13	CASSFDGVRVSTGELFF	TGTGCCAGCAGCTTTGACGGAGTCCGTGTCTCCACCGGGGAGCTGTTTTTT
TRBJ2-7	16	once	-	TRBV24-1	CATSAPGRGSSYEQYF	TGTGCCACCTCCGCCCCCGGGCGCGGGTCCTCCTACGAGCAGTACTTC
TRBJ2-1	11	-	-	TRBV30	CAWSPAREQFF	TGTGCCTGGAGTCCAGCGCGTGAGCAGTTCTTC
TRBJ2-5	16	-	-	TRBV27	CASSFSGNGVMETQYF	TGTGCCAGCAGTTTTTCGGGAAATGGGGTGATGGAGACCCAGTACTTC
TRBJ1-1	15	-	-	TRBV2	CASSEGSSENTEAFF	TGTGCCAGCAGTGAAGGTAGCAGCGAGAACACTGAAGCTTTCTTT
TRBJ2-5	14	-	-	TRBV7-2	CASSLGPIQETQYF	TGTGCCAGCAGCTTAGGGCCCATTCAAGAGACCCAGTACTTC
TRBJ2-3	14	-	-	TRBV18	CASSPSTSTDTQYF	TGTGCCAGCTCACCGTCCACTAGCACAGATACGCAGTATTTT
TRBJ1-5	13	-	TRBD1	TRBV12-5	CASGLGGFQPQHF	TGTGCTAGTGGTTTAGGGGGCTTTCAGCCCCAGCATTTT
TRBJ1-5	17	-	-	TRBV19	CASSIFAGKEGNQPQHF	TGTGCCAGTAGTATTTTTGCGGGGAAGGAAGGCAATCAGCCCCAGCATTTT
TRBJ1-1	12	-	-	TRBV30	CAWSPRTVEAFF	TGTGCCTGGAGCCCAAGGACAGTTGAAGCTTTCTTT
TRBJ1-2	15	-	TRBD1	TRBV4-2	CASSQGQGAADGYTF	TGTGCCAGCAGCCAGGGACAGGGAGCAGCGGATGGCTACACCTTC
TRBJ1-1	15	-	-	TRBV6-2/TRBV6-3	CASSSQGPLNTEAFF	TGTGCCAGCAGTTCACAGGGACCTCTCAACACTGAAGCTTTCTTT
TRBJ2-7	13	-	-	TRBV20-1	CSASYGVSYEQYF	TGCAGTGCTAGTTACGGGGTCTCCTACGAGCAGTACTTC
TRBJ2-1	18	-	TRBD2	TRBV2	CARGAGGGILRPYNEQFF	TGTGCCCGGGGGGCCGGCGGGGGGATCCTACGACCTTACAATGAGCAGTTCTTC
TRBJ1-1	18	-	TRBD1	TRBV19	CASLPRTGVLTMNTEAFF	TGTGCCAGTCTCCCCAGGACAGGGGTACTTACTATGAACACTGAAGCTTTCTTT
TRBJ2-2	16	-	-	TRBV27	CASSLSTGLLTGELFF	TGTGCCAGCAGTTTATCAACAGGGTTACTTACCGGGGAGCTGTTTTTT
TRBJ1-1	15	-	-	TRBV7-2	CASSPSLGAYSEAFF	TGTGCCAGCAGCCCCTCATTGGGCGCCTACTCTGAAGCTTTCTTT
TRBJ1-2	16	-	TRBD1	TRBV7-2	CASSFGGQGAVYGYTF	TGTGCCAGCAGCTTCGGGGGACAGGGGGCCGTTTATGGCTACACCTTC
TRBJ2-1	11	-	-	TRBV7-9	CAVRSYNEQFF	TGTGCCGTTCGGAGTTACAATGAGCAGTTCTTC
TRBJ1-1	14	-	-	TRBV6-5	CASSYSPGATEAFF	TGTGCCAGCAGTTACTCTCCAGGGGCCACTGAAGCTTTCTTT
TRBJ1-1	15	once	-	TRBV6-5	CASSLDRDRTGEAFF	TGTGCCAGCAGCCTCGATAGAGACAGGACCGGGGAAGCTTTCTTT
TRBJ1-5	14	-	TRBD1	TRBV2	CASSEGRGDQPQHF	TGTGCCAGCAGTGAAGGCAGGGGGGATCAGCCCCAGCATTTT
TRBJ1-2	17	-	TRBD1	TRBV6-2/TRBV6-3	CASSRTGTGGWLDGYTF	TGTGCCAGCAGCCGAACCGGGACAGGGGGCTGGTTGGATGGCTACACCTTC
TRBJ2-7	14	-	-	TRBV19	CASSMASAGYEQYF	TGTGCCAGTAGTATGGCTAGCGCTGGCTACGAGCAGTACTTC
TRBJ2-3	11	-	-	TRBV29-1	CSVYLADTQYF	TGCAGCGTATACCTAGCAGATACGCAGTATTTT
TRBJ1-3	14	-	TRBD1	TRBV9	CASGTGAAGNTIYF	TGTGCCAGCGGGACAGGTGCTGCTGGAAACACCATATATTTT
TRBJ2-7	13	few	-	TRBV12-5	CASGLASPDEQYF	TGTGCTAGTGGTTTGGCCTCCCCCGACGAGCAGTACTTC
TRBJ1-2	17	-	-	TRBV4-1	CASSQVGRAKVNYGYTF	TGCGCCAGCAGCCAAGTGGGCAGGGCTAAGGTTAACTATGGCTACACCTTC
TRBJ2-7	15	once	TRBD1	TRBV4-1	CASRDRGESSYEQYF	TGCGCCAGCAGGGACAGGGGCGAAAGCTCCTACGAGCAGTACTTC
TRBJ1-2	15	once	TRBD1	TRBV4-1	CASSLGQGKPYGYTF	TGCGCCAGCAGCCTGGGACAGGGAAAACCTTATGGCTACACCTTC
TRBJ1-2	13	-	-	TRBV13	CASSPDEAFGYTF	TGTGCCAGCAGTCCCGACGAGGCGTTTGGCTACACCTTC
TRBJ2-2	16	-	-	TRBV28	CASSSPGLLNTGELFF	TGTGCCAGCAGTTCTCCGGGACTTCTTAACACCGGGGAGCTGTTTTTT
TRBJ2-7	15	-	TRBD1	TRBV6-2/TRBV6-3	CASSYSAGGSYEQYF	TGTGCCAGCAGTTACTCAGCAGGGGGATCCTACGAGCAGTACTTC
TRBJ1-2	13	-	TRBD1	TRBV5-1	CASSIGQGFGYTF	TGCGCCAGCAGCATAGGACAGGGGTTTGGCTACACCTTC
TRBJ2-5	14	-	TRBD2	TRBV4-1	CASSQVLAVETQYF	TGCGCCAGCAGCCAAGTGCTAGCGGTAGAGACCCAGTACTTC
TRBJ2-3	15	-	TRBD2	TRBV13	CASSSSGVGTDTQYF	TGTGCCAGCAGCTCTAGCGGGGTAGGAACAGATACGCAGTATTTT
TRBJ1-1	17	-	TRBD1	TRBV4-1	CASSPRTGGGMNTEAFF	TGCGCCAGCAGCCCCCGGACAGGGGGAGGGATGAACACTGAAGCTTTCTTT
TRBJ1-2	11	few	-	TRBV5-3	CARMRHEGYTF	TGTGCCAGGATGCGGCATGAAGGCTACACCTTC
TRBJ1-4	15	-	-	TRBV27	CASSLSPLRNEKLFF	TGTGCCAGCAGTTTATCGCCGTTGAGGAATGAAAAACTGTTTTTT
TRBJ2-3	16	-	TRBD2	TRBV7-3	CASSYHGLAGTDTQYF	TGTGCCAGCAGCTATCACGGACTAGCGGGCACAGATACGCAGTATTTT
TRBJ2-5	13	-	-	TRBV29-1	CSVEAEGRETQYF	TGCAGCGTTGAGGCCGAGGGCCGGGAGACCCAGTACTTC
TRBJ1-1	14	-	-	TRBV7-3	CASSLEIGGTEAFF	TGTGCCAGCAGCTTAGAAATAGGCGGCACTGAAGCTTTCTTT
TRBJ2-3	17	once	TRBD1	TRBV19	CASSLTAGQVETDTQYF	TGTGCCAGTAGTCTCACGGCGGGACAGGTCGAAACAGATACGCAGTATTTT
TRBJ2-5	12	-	-	TRBV30	CAWSVKRETQYF	TGTGCCTGGAGTGTGAAGCGTGAGACCCAGTACTTC
TRBJ2-1	16	-	TRBD2	TRBV9	CASSGGLAGPDNEQFF	TGTGCCAGCAGCGGGGGACTAGCGGGGCCAGACAATGAGCAGTTCTTC
TRBJ2-1	14	-	TRBD2	TRBV7-9	CASSASGGADEQFF	TGTGCCAGCAGCGCTAGCGGGGGGGCGGATGAGCAGTTCTTC
TRBJ1-1	17	-	-	TRBV15	CATSREQGSSGSAEAFF	TGTGCCACCAGCAGAGAACAGGGATCCTCGGGTAGCGCTGAAGCTTTCTTT